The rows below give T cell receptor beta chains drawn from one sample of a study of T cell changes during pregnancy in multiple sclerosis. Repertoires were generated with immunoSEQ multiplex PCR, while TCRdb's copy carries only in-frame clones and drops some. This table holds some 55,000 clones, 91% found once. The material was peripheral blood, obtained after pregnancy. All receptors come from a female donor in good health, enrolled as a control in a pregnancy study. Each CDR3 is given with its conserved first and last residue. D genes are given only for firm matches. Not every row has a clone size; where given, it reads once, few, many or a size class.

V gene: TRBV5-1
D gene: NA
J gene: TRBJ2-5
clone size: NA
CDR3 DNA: TGCGCCAGCAGCTTGGAGGGGGGGGTCCAAGAGACCCAGTACTTC
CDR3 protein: CASSLEGGVQETQYF

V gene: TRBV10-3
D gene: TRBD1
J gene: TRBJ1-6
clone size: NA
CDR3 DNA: TGTGCCATCAGTGTCTCCGGGACAGGGTTCTCAAATTCACCCCTCCACTTT
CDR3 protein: CAISVSGTGFSNSPLHF

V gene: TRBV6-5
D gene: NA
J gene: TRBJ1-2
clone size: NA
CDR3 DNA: TGTGCCAGCAGTTATGGGAGGACTAACTATGGCTACACCTTC
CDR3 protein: CASSYGRTNYGYTF

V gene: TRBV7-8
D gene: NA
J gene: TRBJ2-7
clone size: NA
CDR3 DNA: TGTGCCAGCAGCTCAACCACGGGGTACGAGCAGTACTTC
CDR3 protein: CASSSTTGYEQYF

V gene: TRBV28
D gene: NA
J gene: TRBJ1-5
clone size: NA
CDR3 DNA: TGTGCCAGCAGTTTCGCGGGGGGCGCTAATCAGCCCCAGCATTTT
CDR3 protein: CASSFAGGANQPQHF

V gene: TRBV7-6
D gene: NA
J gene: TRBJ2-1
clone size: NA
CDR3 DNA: TGTGCCAGCAGTCCACCTAGCGTTTACAATGAGCAGTTCTTC
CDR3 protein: CASSPPSVYNEQFF

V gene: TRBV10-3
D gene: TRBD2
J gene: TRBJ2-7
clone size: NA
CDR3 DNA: TGTGCCATCAGTGGCCCGGGACTAGCGGGACTCGAGCAGTACTTC
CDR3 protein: CAISGPGLAGLEQYF

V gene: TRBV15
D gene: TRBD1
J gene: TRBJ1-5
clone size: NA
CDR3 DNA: TGTGCCACCAGCAGTCGGACAGGTAATCAGCCCCAGCATTTT
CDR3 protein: CATSSRTGNQPQHF

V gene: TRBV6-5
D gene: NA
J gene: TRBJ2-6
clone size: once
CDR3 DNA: TGTGCCAGCAGTTTCGGGTCCTCTGGGGCCAACGTCCTGACTTTC
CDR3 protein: CASSFGSSGANVLTF

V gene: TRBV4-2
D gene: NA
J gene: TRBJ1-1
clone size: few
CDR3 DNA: TGTGCCAGCAGCCAAACGCGGAGCGCTGAAGCTTTCTTT
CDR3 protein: CASSQTRSAEAFF

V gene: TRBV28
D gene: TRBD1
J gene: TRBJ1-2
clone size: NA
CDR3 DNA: TGTGCCAGCGAAGCGGCTTCGACAGGGGGGAGGGCTGGCTACACCTTC
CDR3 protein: CASEAASTGGRAGYTF

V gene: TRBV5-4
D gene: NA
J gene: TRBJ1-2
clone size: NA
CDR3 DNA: TGTGCCAGCAGCAACCCCCAGGGGAACTATGGCTACACCTTC
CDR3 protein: CASSNPQGNYGYTF

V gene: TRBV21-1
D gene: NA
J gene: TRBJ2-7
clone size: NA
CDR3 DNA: TGTGCCAGCAGCAAAACCCCAGGCAGGCCCTACGAGCAGTACTTC
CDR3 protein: CASSKTPGRPYEQYF

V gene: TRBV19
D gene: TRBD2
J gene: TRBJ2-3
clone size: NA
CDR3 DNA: TGTGCCAGTAGTACCGGGGGGGGGCGGTCCACAGATACGCAGTATTTT
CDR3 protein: CASSTGGGRSTDTQYF

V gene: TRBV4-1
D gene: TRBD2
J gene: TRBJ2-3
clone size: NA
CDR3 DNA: TGCGCCAGCAGCCCGTTCGGCTTCGCGGGAGGGCCCTCAGATACGCAGTATTTT
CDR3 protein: CASSPFGFAGGPSDTQYF

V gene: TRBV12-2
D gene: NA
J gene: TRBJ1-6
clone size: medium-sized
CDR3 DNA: TGTGCAAGACTTACAGGGGGAAAATTGCAGGCCTATAATTCACCCCTCCACTTT
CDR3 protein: CARLTGGKLQAYNSPLHF

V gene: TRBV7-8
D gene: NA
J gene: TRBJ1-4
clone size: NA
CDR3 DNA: TGTGCCAGCAGCCCACCCGACAGTAGGCCTAATGAAAAACTGTTTTTT
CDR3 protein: CASSPPDSRPNEKLFF